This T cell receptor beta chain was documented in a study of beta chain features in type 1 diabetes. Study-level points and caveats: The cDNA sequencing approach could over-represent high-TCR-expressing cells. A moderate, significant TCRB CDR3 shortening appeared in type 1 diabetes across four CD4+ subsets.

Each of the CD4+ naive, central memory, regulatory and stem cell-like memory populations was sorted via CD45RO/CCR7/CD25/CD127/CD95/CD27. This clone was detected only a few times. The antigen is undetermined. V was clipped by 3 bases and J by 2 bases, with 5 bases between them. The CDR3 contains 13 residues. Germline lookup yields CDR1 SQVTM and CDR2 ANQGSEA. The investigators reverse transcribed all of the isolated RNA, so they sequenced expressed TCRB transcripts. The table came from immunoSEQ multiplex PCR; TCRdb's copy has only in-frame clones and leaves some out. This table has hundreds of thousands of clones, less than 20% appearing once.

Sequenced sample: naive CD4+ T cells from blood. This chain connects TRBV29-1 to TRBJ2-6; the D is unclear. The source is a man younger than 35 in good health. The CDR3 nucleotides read TGCAGCGTTGACGGGCCTGGGGCCAACGTCCTGACTTTC. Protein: CSVDGPGANVLTF. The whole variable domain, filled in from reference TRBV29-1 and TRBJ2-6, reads SAVISQKPSRDICQRGTSLTIQCQVDSQVTMMFWYRQQPGQSLTLIATANQGSEATYESGFVIDKFPISRPNLTFSTLTVSNMSPEDSSIYLCSVDGPGANVLTFGAGSRLTVL.